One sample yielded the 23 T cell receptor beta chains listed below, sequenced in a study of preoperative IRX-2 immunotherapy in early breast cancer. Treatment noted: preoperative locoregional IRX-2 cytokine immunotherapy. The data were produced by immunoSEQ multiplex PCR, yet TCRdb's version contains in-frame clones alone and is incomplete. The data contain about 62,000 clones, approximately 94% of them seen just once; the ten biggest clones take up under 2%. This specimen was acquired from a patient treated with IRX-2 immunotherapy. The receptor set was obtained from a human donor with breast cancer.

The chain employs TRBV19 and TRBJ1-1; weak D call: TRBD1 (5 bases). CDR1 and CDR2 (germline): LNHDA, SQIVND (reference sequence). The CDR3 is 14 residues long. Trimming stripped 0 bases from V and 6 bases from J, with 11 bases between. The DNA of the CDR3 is TGTGCCAGTAGTATAGAGGGGCGCGGGGCTGAAGCTTTCTTT. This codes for CASSIEGRGAEAFF.

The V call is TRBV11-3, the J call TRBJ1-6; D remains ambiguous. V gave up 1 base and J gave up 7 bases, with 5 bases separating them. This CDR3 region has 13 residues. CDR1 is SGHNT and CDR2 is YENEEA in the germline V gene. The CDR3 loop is CASSLAANSPLHF. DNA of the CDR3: TGTGCCAGCAGCTTAGCGGCAAATTCACCCCTCCACTTT.

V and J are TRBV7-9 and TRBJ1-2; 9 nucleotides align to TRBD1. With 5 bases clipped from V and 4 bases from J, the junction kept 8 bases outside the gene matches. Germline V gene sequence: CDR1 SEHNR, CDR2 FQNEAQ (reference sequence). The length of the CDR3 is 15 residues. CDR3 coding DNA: TGTGCCAGCAGCCCAACAGGGGGCTCTATCTATGGCTACACCTTC. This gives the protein CASSPTGGSIYGYTF.

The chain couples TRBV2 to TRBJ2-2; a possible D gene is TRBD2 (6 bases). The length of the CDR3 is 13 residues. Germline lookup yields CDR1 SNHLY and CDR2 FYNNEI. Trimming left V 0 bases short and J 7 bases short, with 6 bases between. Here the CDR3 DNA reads TGTGCCAGCAGTGAAGCGACTAGCGGGGAGCTGTTTTTT. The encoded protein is CASSEATSGELFF.

Here the CDR3 reads CASSYPALTRFGNTIYF. DNA for the CDR3: TGTGCCAGCAGTTATCCCGCACTTACCCGATTTGGAAACACCATATATTTT. The chain couples TRBV28 to TRBJ1-3, with D unclear. V was pared by 4 bases and J by 3 bases, with 19 bases between. There are 17 residues in the CDR3. Germline V lookup: CDR1 MDHEN, CDR2 SYDVKM. Based on the CDR3 plus reference TRBV28 and TRBJ1-3, the full variable domain is DVKVTQSSRYLVKRTGEKVFLECVQDMDHENMFWYRQDPGLGLRLIYFSYDVKMKEKGDIPEGYSVSREKKERFSLILESASTNQTSMYLCASSYPALTRFGNTIYFGEGSWLTVV.

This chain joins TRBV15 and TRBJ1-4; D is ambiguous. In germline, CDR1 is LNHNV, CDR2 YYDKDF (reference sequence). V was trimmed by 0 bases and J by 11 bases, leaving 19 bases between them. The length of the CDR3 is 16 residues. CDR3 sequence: CATSRDLEGARGKLFF. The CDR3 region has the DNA TGTGCCACCAGCAGAGATTTGGAGGGCGCTCGTGGGAAACTGTTTTTT.

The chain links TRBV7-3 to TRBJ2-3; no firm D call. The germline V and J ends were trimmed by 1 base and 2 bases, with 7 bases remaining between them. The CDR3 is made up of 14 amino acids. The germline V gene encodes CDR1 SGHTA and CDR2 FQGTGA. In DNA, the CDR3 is TGTGCCAGCAGCTTAATTAGTGACACAGATACGCAGTATTTT. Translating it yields CASSLISDTDTQYF.

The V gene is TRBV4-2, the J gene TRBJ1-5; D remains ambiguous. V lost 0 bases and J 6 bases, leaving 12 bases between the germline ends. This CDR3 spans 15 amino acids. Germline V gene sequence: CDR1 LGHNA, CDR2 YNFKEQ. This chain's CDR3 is CASSQELGEGQPQHF. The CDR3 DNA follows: TGTGCCAGCAGCCAAGAACTCGGGGAGGGTCAGCCCCAGCATTTT.

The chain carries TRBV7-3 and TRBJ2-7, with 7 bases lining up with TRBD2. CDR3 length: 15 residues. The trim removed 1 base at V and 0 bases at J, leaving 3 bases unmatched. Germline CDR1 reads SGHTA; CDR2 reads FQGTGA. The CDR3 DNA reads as TGTGCCAGCAGCTTAAGGGGCGGGAGCTCCTACGAGCAGTACTTC. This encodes CASSLRGGSSYEQYF. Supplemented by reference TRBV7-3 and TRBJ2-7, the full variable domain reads GAGVSQTPSNKVTEKGKYVELRCDPISGHTALYWYRQSLGQGPEFLIYFQGTGAADDSGLPNDRFFAVRPEGSVSTLKIQRTERGDSAVYLCASSLRGGSSYEQYFGPGTRLTVT.

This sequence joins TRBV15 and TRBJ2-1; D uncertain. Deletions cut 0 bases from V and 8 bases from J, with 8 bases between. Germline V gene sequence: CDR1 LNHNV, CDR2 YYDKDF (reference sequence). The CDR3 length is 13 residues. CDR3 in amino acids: CATSRELRDEQFF. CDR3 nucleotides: TGTGCCACCAGCAGAGAACTCCGCGATGAGCAGTTCTTC. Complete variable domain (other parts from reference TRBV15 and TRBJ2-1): DAMVIQNPRYQVTQFGKPVTLSCSQTLNHNVMYWYQQKSSQAPKLLFHYYDKDFNNEADTPDNFQSRRPNTSFCFLDIRSPGLGDTAMYLCATSRELRDEQFFGPGTRLTVL.

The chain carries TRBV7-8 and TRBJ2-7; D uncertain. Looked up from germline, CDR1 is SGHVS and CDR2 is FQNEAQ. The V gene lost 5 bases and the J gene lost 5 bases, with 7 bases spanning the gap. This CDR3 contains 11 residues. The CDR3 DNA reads TGTGCCAGCAGCCTCGCGGACGAGCAGTACTTC. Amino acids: CASSLADEQYF.

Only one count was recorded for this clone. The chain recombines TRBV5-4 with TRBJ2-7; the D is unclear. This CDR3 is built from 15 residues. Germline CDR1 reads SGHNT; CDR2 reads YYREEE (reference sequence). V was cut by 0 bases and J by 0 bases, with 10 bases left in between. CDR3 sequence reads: CASSLGVSVSYEQYF. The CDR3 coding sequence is TGTGCCAGCAGCTTGGGCGTTTCGGTCTCCTACGAGCAGTACTTC.

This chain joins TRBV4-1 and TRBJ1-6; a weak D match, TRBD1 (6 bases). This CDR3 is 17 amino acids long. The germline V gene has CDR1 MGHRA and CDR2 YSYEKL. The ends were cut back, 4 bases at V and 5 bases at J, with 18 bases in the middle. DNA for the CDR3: TGCGCCAGCAGCCCCGGAGGGGGAGTTTCGAATAATTCACCCCTCCACTTT. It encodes CASSPGGGVSNNSPLHF.

CDR3 residues: CASSLVAGEGYEQYF. In DNA, the CDR3 is TGTGCCAGCAGTTTGGTAGCGGGAGAGGGGTACGAGCAGTACTTC. The chain couples TRBV28 to TRBJ2-7; 9 bases are a match to TRBD2. Germline CDR1 MDHEN, CDR2 SYDVKM. V lost 3 bases and J lost 4; bases outside the gene matches: 7. This CDR3 is 15 amino acids long.

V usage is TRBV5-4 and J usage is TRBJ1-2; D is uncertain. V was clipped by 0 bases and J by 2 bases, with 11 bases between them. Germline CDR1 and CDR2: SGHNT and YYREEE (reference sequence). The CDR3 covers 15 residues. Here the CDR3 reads CASSLGSVANYGYTF. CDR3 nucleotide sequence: TGTGCCAGCAGCTTGGGGAGTGTTGCCAACTATGGCTACACCTTC. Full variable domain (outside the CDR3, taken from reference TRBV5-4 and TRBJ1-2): ETGVTQSPTHLIKTRGQQVTLRCSSQSGHNTVSWYQQALGQGPQFIFQYYREEENGRGNFPPRFSGLQFPNYSSELNVNALELDDSALYLCASSLGSVANYGYTFGSGTRLTVV.

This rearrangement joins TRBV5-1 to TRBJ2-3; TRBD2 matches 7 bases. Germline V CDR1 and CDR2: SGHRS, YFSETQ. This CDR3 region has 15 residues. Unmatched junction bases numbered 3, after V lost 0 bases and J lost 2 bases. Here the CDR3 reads CASSLAGGPTDTQYF. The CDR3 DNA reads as TGCGCCAGCAGCTTGGCGGGGGGACCCACAGATACGCAGTATTTT.

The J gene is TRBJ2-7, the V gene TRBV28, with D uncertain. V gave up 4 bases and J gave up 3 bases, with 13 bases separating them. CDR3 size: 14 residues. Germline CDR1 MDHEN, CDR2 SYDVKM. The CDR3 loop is CASSSSGSLYEQYF. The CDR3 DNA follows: TGTGCCAGCAGTTCCTCCGGGTCCCTCTACGAGCAGTACTTC. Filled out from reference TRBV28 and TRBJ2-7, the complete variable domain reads DVKVTQSSRYLVKRTGEKVFLECVQDMDHENMFWYRQDPGLGLRLIYFSYDVKMKEKGDIPEGYSVSREKKERFSLILESASTNQTSMYLCASSSSGSLYEQYFGPGTRLTVT.

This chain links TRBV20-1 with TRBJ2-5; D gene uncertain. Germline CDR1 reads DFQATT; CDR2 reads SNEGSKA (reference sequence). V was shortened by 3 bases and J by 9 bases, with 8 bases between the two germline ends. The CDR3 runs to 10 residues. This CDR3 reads CSASFRAQYF. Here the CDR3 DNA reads TGCAGTGCTAGTTTCCGGGCCCAGTACTTC.

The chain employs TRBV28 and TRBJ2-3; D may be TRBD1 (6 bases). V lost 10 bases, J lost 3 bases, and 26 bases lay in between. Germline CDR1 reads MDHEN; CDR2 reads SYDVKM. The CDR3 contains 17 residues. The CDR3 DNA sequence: TGTGCCACTTGTAGTAGTCCCGGGACAAGGCATACAGATACGCAGTATTTT. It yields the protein CATCSSPGTRHTDTQYF.

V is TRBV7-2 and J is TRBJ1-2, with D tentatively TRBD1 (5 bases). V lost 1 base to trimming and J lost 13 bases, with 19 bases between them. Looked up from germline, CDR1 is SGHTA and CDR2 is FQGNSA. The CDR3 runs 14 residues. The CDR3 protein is CASSLEGTEPFSTF. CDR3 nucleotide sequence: TGTGCCAGCAGCTTAGAGGGGACGGAACCATTTTCCACCTTC.

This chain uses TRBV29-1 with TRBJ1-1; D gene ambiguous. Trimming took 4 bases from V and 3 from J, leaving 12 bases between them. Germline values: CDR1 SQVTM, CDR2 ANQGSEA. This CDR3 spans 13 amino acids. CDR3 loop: CSVGFGRYTEAFF. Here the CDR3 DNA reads TGCAGCGTTGGTTTCGGTCGATACACTGAAGCTTTCTTT. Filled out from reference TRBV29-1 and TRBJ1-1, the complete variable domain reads SAVISQKPSRDICQRGTSLTIQCQVDSQVTMMFWYRQQPGQSLTLIATANQGSEATYESGFVIDKFPISRPNLTFSTLTVSNMSPEDSSIYLCSVGFGRYTEAFFGQGTRLTVV.

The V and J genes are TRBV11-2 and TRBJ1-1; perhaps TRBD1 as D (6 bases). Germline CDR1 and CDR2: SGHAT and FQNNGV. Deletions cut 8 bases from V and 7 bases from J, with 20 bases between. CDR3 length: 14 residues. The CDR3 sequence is CASGRDTGHGEAFF. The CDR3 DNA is TGTGCCAGCGGAAGAGATACAGGGCACGGTGAAGCTTTCTTT.

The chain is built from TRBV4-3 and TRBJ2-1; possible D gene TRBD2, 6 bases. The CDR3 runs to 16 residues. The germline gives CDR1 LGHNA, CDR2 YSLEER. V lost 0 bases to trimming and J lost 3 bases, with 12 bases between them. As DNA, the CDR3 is TGCGCCAGCAGCCAAGATCCGGCGGGAATCTACAATGAGCAGTTCTTC. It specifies CASSQDPAGIYNEQFF.